Following are 21 T cell receptor beta chains from one sample sequenced in a study of neurological immune-mediated disorders. TCRdb independently ran MiXCR on the 5' RACE reads; one entry per CDR3 protein. Of under 75,000 distinct CDR3 sequences listed, approximately 3.1% are singletons. The sample consisted of PBMCs. These receptors all come from a woman aged 60-75 years with multiple sclerosis.

This clonotype was seen many times. The rearrangement links TRBV9 to TRBJ1-6; D gene ambiguous. The CDR3 has 14 residues. V was trimmed by 2 bases and J by 7 bases, leaving 10 bases between them. The germline V gene encodes CDR1 SGDLS and CDR2 YYNGEE. In nucleotides, the CDR3 is TGTGCCAGCAGCGTCGCGGGGAGGAATTCACCCCTCCACTTT. This codes for CASSVAGRNSPLHF.

This clonotype was recorded many times. The V gene is TRBV5-1, the J gene TRBJ2-7; D is unresolved. The length of the CDR3 is 14 residues. Deletions cut 0 bases from V and 3 bases from J, with 10 bases between. Per the germline V gene, CDR1 is SGHRS and CDR2 is YFSETQ. The CDR3 loop reads CASSLAVGSYEQYF. CDR3 in DNA: TGCGCCAGCAGCTTGGCCGTGGGAAGCTACGAGCAGTACTTC.

Many counts were recorded for this clonotype. The J gene is TRBJ2-2, the V gene TRBV18, with D perhaps being TRBD1 or TRBD2 (6 bases each). The CDR3 length is 15 residues. Trimming removed 4 bases at V and 0 bases at J, with 9 bases between. Germline V gives CDR1 KGHSH, CDR2 LQKENI. The CDR3, as DNA: TGTGCCAGCTCACGGGGGGCGACGAACACCGGGGAGCTGTTTTTT. It specifies CASSRGATNTGELFF.

This clonotype came up many times. This chain joins TRBV4-1 and TRBJ1-6; D uncertain. Deletions cut 0 bases from V and 7 bases from J, with 7 bases between. The CDR3 totals 14 residues. Germline CDR1 reads MGHRA; CDR2 reads YSYEKL. The chain's CDR3 is CASSQEGTNSPLHF. CDR3 in DNA: TGCGCCAGCAGCCAAGAGGGCACGAATTCACCCCTCCACTTT.

The V and J genes are TRBV7-2 and TRBJ2-5; a possible D gene is TRBD1 (5 bases). Between the trimmed V and J ends, which lost 2 bases and 5 bases, there was a span of 15 bases. Germline V gene sequence: CDR1 SGHTA, CDR2 FQGNSA. The CDR3 covers 15 residues. The CDR3 DNA reads as TGTGCCAGCAGCTTAATCAGGGCAGGGCGCGAGACCCAGTACTTC. The encoded protein is CASSLIRAGRETQYF. Supplemented by reference TRBV7-2 and TRBJ2-5, the full variable domain reads GAGVSQSPSNKVTEKGKDVELRCDPISGHTALYWYRQSLGQGLEFLIYFQGNSAPDKSGLPSDRFSAERTGGSVSTLTIQRTQQEDSAVYLCASSLIRAGRETQYFGPGTRLLVL.

This clonotype is medium-sized (0.01 to 0.1%) in the sample. This rearrangement joins TRBV3-1 to TRBJ2-1; no reliable D call. CDR1 is LGHDT and CDR2 is YNNKEL in the germline V gene (reference sequence). CDR3 size: 16 residues. V lost 0 bases to trimming and J lost 7 bases, with 16 bases between them. DNA for the CDR3: TGTGCCAGCAGCCAAGATCCCCCCCCTACGTGGAATGAGCAGTTCTTC. It is translated as CASSQDPPPTWNEQFF.

This clonotype has ten or more counts. The V call is TRBV7-6, the J call TRBJ1-5; 7 bases agree with TRBD1. There are 16 residues in the CDR3. Germline CDR1 reads SGHVS; CDR2 reads FNYEAQ. The V gene end was trimmed by 1 base and the J gene end by 4 bases; junction bases not matched to a gene: 7. This CDR3 reads CASSLEGGLGNQPQHF. In DNA form, the CDR3 reads TGTGCCAGCAGCTTAGAAGGGGGCCTGGGGAATCAGCCCCAGCATTTT.

This clonotype was picked up many times. The chain combines TRBV28 with TRBJ2-1, with TRBD2 matching 11 bases. The length of the CDR3 is 16 residues. Germline CDR1 is MDHEN and CDR2 is SYDVKM. The ends lost 4 bases at V and 15 bases at J; junction bases unmatched: 17. The CDR3 DNA sequence: TGTGCCAGCAGTTCATACCGGGGACTAGCGGCCTCTGTGCTGTTCTTC. Amino acid sequence: CASSSYRGLAASVLFF.

The V gene is TRBV7-9, the J gene TRBJ2-7; TRBD2 agrees at 8 bases. V dropped 3 bases and J dropped 9; count of bases not matched to a gene: 10. CDR1 and CDR2 from the germline V gene are SEHNR and FQNEAQ (reference sequence). This CDR3 region has 14 residues. The CDR3 nucleotides are TGTGCCAGCAGCTTCTCACGGGAGGGCCCAGCGCAGTACTTC. Translation: CASSFSREGPAQYF.

The table lists this clonotype with many counts. The V gene is TRBV20-1, the J gene TRBJ2-5, with 11 bases fitting TRBD1. Trimming at V came to 6 bases and at J to 5 bases, leaving 2 bases not matched to a gene. CDR1 DFQATT and CDR2 SNEGSKA come from the germline V gene (reference sequence). CDR3 length: 12 residues. The CDR3 sequence is CSARDRGETQYF. CDR3 bases: TGCAGTGCGCGGGACAGGGGGGAGACCCAGTACTTC.

This clonotype came up many times. V is TRBV6-6 and J is TRBJ2-1; 9 bases agree with TRBD2. V shed 2 bases and J 8 bases; nucleotides not matched to a gene: 4. This CDR3 spans 14 amino acids. CDR1 is MNHNY, CDR2 SVGAGI, per germline (reference sequence). The CDR3 is CASSYAGGRDEQFF. CDR3 bases: TGTGCCAGCAGTTACGCGGGGGGGCGGGATGAGCAGTTCTTC.

Many counts were recorded for this clonotype. CDR3 nucleotide sequence: TGTGCCAGCAGCCAAGATCGAGGATCGGCCCAGCATTTT. Its protein product is CASSQDRGSAQHF. The gene calls are TRBV4-2 and TRBJ1-5, with D unclear. V was shortened by 0 bases and J by 11 bases, with 11 bases between the two germline ends. This CDR3 region has 13 residues. CDR1 and CDR2 from the germline V gene are LGHNA and YNFKEQ.

This clonotype came up many times. The chain couples TRBV20-1 to TRBJ2-5, with TRBD2 matching over 9 bases. V was clipped by 3 bases and J by 4 bases; unmatched bases: 6. Germline CDR1 is DFQATT and CDR2 is SNEGSKA (reference sequence). This CDR3 is built from 14 residues. CDR3 nucleotides: TGCAGTGCTAGCTTAGCGGGGGTACGAGAGACCCAGTACTTC. Amino acid sequence: CSASLAGVRETQYF.

In this sample, this clonotype turned up many times. The CDR3 spells CASSLAHVGLVNEQYF. The CDR3 DNA follows: TGTGCCAGCAGCTTAGCACACGTGGGGCTCGTAAACGAGCAGTACTTC. The chain joins TRBV7-9 to TRBJ2-7, with TRBD1 as a possible D gene (5 bases). V lost 0 bases and J lost 5, with 17 bases in between. The germline gives CDR1 SEHNR, CDR2 FQNEAQ (reference sequence). The CDR3 has 16 amino acids.

This clonotype was detected ten times or more. The rearrangement uses TRBV20-1 and TRBJ2-1; the D gene is possibly TRBD1 (6 bases). The length of the CDR3 is 11 residues. From germline, CDR1 is DFQATT and CDR2 SNEGSKA (reference sequence). V lost 3 bases to trimming and J lost 15 bases, with 15 bases between them. This chain's CDR3 is CSARDNRVTFF. CDR3 bases: TGCAGTGCTAGGGACAACAGGGTTACGTTCTTC.

This clonotype was observed many times. The chain combines TRBV7-2 with TRBJ2-3; D is ambiguous. The CDR3 extends over 16 amino acids. The V end was cut by 5 bases, the J end by 0 bases, with 15 bases between. The germline V gene encodes CDR1 SGHTA and CDR2 FQGNSA. CDR3 protein: CASSPLFGPSTDTQYF. In DNA form, the CDR3 reads TGTGCCAGCAGCCCACTATTCGGCCCAAGCACAGATACGCAGTATTTT.

The sample holds many counts of this clonotype. The V gene is TRBV2, the J gene TRBJ2-1, with TRBD2 matching 14 bases. The CDR3 length is 15 residues. CDR1 is SNHLY, CDR2 FYNNEI, per germline. Germline trimming cut 6 bases from V and 9 bases from J; bases unmatched to any gene: 7. The CDR3 nucleotides are TGTGCCAGCAGGGCCGGGACTAGCGGGAGTGGTGAGCAGTTCTTC. Residues: CASRAGTSGSGEQFF. Full variable domain (outside the CDR3, taken from reference TRBV2 and TRBJ2-1): EPEVTQTPSHQVTQMGQEVILRCVPISNHLYFYWYRQILGQKVEFLVSFYNNEISEKSEIFDDQFSVERPDGSNFTLKIRSTKLEDSAMYFCASRAGTSGSGEQFFGPGTRLTVL.

Sample share makes this clonotype medium-sized. The J gene is TRBJ1-2, the V gene TRBV9, with D hard to call. V lost 3 bases to trimming and J lost 3 bases, with 6 bases between them. Germline CDR1 reads SGDLS; CDR2 reads YYNGEE. The CDR3 runs to 12 residues. CDR3 in DNA: TGTGCCAGCAGCGATTATGACTATGGCTACACCTTC. Translating it yields CASSDYDYGYTF.

V and J are TRBV7-2 and TRBJ1-1, with D unresolved. The length of the CDR3 is 14 residues. The V end was cut by 3 bases, the J end by 1 base, with 9 bases between. Germline V gives CDR1 SGHTA, CDR2 FQGNSA. The CDR3 reads CASSFGWANTEAFF. The CDR3 DNA sequence: TGTGCCAGCAGCTTTGGTTGGGCGAACACTGAAGCTTTCTTT.

This clonotype appeared many times. This chain joins TRBV7-6 and TRBJ2-7, with 7 bases identical to TRBD1. Trimming cost V 0 bases and J 2 bases; bases outside gene matches: 4. The germline V gene has CDR1 SGHVS and CDR2 FNYEAQ. The CDR3 spans 15 residues. The CDR3 region has the DNA TGTGCCAGCAGCTTAGCAGGGGGCAAGGCCTACGAGCAGTACTTC. It encodes CASSLAGGKAYEQYF. Complete variable domain (other parts from reference TRBV7-6 and TRBJ2-7): GAGVSQSPRYKVTKRGQDVALRCDPISGHVSLYWYRQALGQGPEFLTYFNYEAQQDKSGLPNDRFSAERPEGSISTLTIQRTEQRDSAMYRCASSLAGGKAYEQYFGPGTRLTVT.

The table lists this clonotype with many counts. The V gene is TRBV5-1, the J gene TRBJ2-7, with TRBD1 matching 8 bases. There are 12 residues in the CDR3. The germline V gene encodes CDR1 SGHRS and CDR2 YFSETQ. Trimming cost V 7 bases and J 5 bases; bases outside gene matches: 5. The CDR3 nucleotides are TGCGCCAGCTCCGACAGGGGCGACGAGCAGTACTTC. Its translation is CASSDRGDEQYF.